Sequencing of this T cell receptor beta chain was carried out in a study of beta chain features in type 1 diabetes (dated by TCRdb to the late 2010s). A note on the overall study: Patients and healthy donors did not differ in mean age, gender distribution, total cell number or subset yield. Whereas all 30 or so donors provided naive and central memory subsets, regulatory and stem cell-like memory subsets were isolated from just 8 patients and about 8 healthy donors. The study compared the TCRB repertoires of sorted circulating CD4+ T cell subsets in recently diagnosed type 1 diabetes patients with those in matched healthy donors. A total of around 110,000,000 sorted cells were examined across all samples, and RNA yield correlated strongly with the number of cells per subset. Broader findings and caveats from the paper: Naive, central memory and regulatory TCRB repertoires appeared to be more alike among patients than among healthy donors. Because cDNA was sequenced instead of genomic DNA, activated cells with high expression could be over-represented, although the groups did not differ in activation or CD3 levels. A moderate but significant shortening of TCRB CDR3 length was observed in type 1 diabetes patients in all four CD4+ subsets. At VDJ recombination sites, patients with type 1 diabetes made fewer insertions and deleted more nucleotides, a pattern implying thymic rearrangement abnormalities. Only small numbers of individuals were included in the HLA sub-analyses, which left unresolved whether HLA type had any influence on TCRB rearrangement. Shorter templates might be favored by PCR, yet because patient and control samples were amplified and corrected together, any such skew would affect both groups equally.

The entire isolated RNA was reverse transcribed using the High Capacity cDNA Reverse Transcription Kit, and thus expressed TCRB transcripts were sequenced. Deep immunoSEQ sequencing was performed on naive, central memory and regulatory T cell samples, with an average of approximately 4 million total reads per sample. Sorted cells were lysed in RLT buffer, and RNA was extracted using DNase-treated RNeasy Micro or Mini kits according to cell number. To prevent cross-contamination, every cell subset was processed on its own, while patient and healthy donor samples were processed together. The immunoSEQ multiplex PCR was used to amplify TCRB sequences from cDNA, generating 87-bp fragments that spanned the CDR3 region. Amplicons were sequenced on the Illumina HiSeq platform. From the authors' description of their analysis: PCR bias was corrected computationally using synthetic template baselines, and reads within Hamming distance 2 were collapsed, with unmergeable singletons discarded. Reads were aligned to IMGT to assign V, D and J genes, CDR3 length, and insertions or deletions at six rearrangement sites. Within each subset, clonotype counts were normalized to sorted cell number, and only after that were true diversity and Gini coefficients computed with the tcR R package. The overlap coefficient, calculated on TCRB nucleotide sequences, was used to quantify repertoire sharing. Out-of-frame TCRB sequences from naive cells were analyzed to stand in for the pre-selection repertoire. In its TCRdb copy, this immuneACCESS table keeps in-frame sequences only and misses some clones. Where compared with another copy, unresolved V genes explain less than half of these, and the others have no known cause. That table supplies the V and J calls and clone size; D and trimming were determined from the DNA. Recorded for this sample are hundreds of thousands of clones; approximately 70% of them occurred a single time. Almost 0.055% of the sample belongs to the ten largest clones.

Note on this clone: Its antigen is not yet known. No base qualities exist here, and no much larger clone lies one base off it.

Each donor gave one peripheral blood draw, roughly 110 mL on average, collected into heparinised tubes. Naive, central memory, regulatory and stem cell-like memory CD4+ T cells were sorted on a BD FACSAria II using a panel including CD45RO, CCR7, CD25, CD127, CD95 and CD27. Every sorted population had a purity above 98%. PBMCs were isolated right away by Lymphoprep density gradient centrifugation and were stained directly, without culture. So that batch effects would be minimized, each experiment stained and sorted samples in pairs, pairing one healthy donor with one patient. The germline V end is reduced by 2 bases and the J end by 4 bases; junction bases left unmatched: 6. The cysteine opens and the phenylalanine closes a CDR3 of 14 amino acids. The sequence is cut down to CDR3 DNA, 42 bases in frame from base 1. As encoded in the germline V gene, CDR1 is SQVTM while CDR2 is ANQGSEA.

Sequenced sample: naive CD4+ T cells from blood. This specimen's cell subset or site label, per the study, means: true naive CD4+ T cells. The sequence links TRBV29-1 to TRBJ1-1; TRBD1 agrees with 8 junctional bases. This clonotype was sampled from a young man in good health. The CDR3 reads as follows: CSVEKGQGGTEAFF. In nucleotide form, the sequence is TGCAGCGTTGAAAAAGGACAGGGCGGCACTGAAGCTTTCTTT.